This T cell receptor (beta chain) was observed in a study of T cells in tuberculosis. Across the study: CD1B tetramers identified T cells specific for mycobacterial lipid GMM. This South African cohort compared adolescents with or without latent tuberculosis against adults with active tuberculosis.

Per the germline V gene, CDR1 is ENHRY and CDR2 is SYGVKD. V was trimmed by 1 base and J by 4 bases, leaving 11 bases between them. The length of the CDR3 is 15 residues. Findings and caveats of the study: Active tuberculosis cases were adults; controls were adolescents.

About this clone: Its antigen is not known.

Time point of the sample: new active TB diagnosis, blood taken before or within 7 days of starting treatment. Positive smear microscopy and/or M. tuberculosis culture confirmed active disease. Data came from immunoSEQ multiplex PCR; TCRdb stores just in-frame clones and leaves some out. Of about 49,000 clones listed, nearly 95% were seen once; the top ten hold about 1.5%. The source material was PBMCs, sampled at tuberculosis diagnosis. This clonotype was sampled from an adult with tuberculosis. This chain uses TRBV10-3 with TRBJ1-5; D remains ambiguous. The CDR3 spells CAISELSGQNQPQHF. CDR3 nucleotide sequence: TGTGCCATCAGTGAGTTGTCTGGCCAAAATCAGCCCCAGCATTTT.